The 13 T cell receptor beta chains below were found in one sample sequenced in a study of T cells in Graves' hyperthyroidism and ophthalmopathy. There were TCR beta CDR3 regions amplified from RNA transcripts. Primed by the HTBI set, a first-round RT-PCR was run on the TCR CDR3. TCRdb redid the calling of the multiplex PCR reads with MiXCR, one entry per CDR3 protein. Here the sample spans around 500,000 distinct CDR3 sequences, around 13% being singletons. The sample consisted of blood. The receptor set was obtained from a woman aged 40 to 55 with Graves' hyperthyroidism.

This clonotype was detected ten times or more. The rearrangement joins TRBV30 to TRBJ1-1; the D is unclear. The CDR3 covers 13 residues. In germline, CDR1 is GTSNPN, CDR2 SVGIG (reference sequence). Trimming left V 3 bases short and J 4 bases short, with 12 bases between. CDR3 in DNA: TGTGCCTGGAGGGAACCCGGACGCACTGAAGCTTTCTTT. Translating it yields CAWREPGRTEAFF.

This clonotype occurred many times. The V gene is TRBV7-8, the J gene TRBJ2-7; possible D gene TRBD1, 6 bases. The CDR3 is 14 amino acids. V dropped 2 bases and J dropped 3 bases, with 11 bases sitting between them. Germline V gives CDR1 SGHVS, CDR2 FQNEAQ. The CDR3 spells CASSLLSGVYEQYF. The DNA for the CDR3 is TGTGCCAGCAGCTTATTGTCAGGGGTCTACGAGCAGTACTTC.

The chain uses TRBV15 and TRBJ1-2, with 7 bases that match TRBD1. With V trimmed by 0 bases and J by 4 bases, 5 bases remained unmatched. Germline CDR1 reads LNHNV; CDR2 reads YYDKDF (reference sequence). There are 15 residues in the CDR3. DNA for the CDR3: TGTGCCACCAGCAGAGACAGGGGGGAGGCCTATGGCTACACCTTC. As protein: CATSRDRGEAYGYTF.

Only a few counts were recorded for this clonotype. This chain links TRBV7-2 with TRBJ2-7, with 12 bases aligning to TRBD2. From germline, CDR1 is SGHTA and CDR2 FQGNSA. V shed 1 base, J shed 7 bases, and the junction held 5 bases outside the gene matches. There are 15 residues in the CDR3. The CDR3 bases are TGTGCCAGCAGCTTAGAAACTAGCGGGAGGCGGGAGCAGTACTTC. It translates to CASSLETSGRREQYF.

This clonotype was seen a handful of times. The chain employs TRBV9 and TRBJ1-6; D is undetermined. Trimming removed 2 bases at V and 4 bases at J, with 7 bases between. The CDR3 loop spans 14 amino acids. Per germline, CDR1 SGDLS and CDR2 YYNGEE. The CDR3 here is CASSVQEYNSPLHF. CDR3 DNA: TGTGCCAGCAGCGTGCAGGAATATAATTCACCCCTCCACTTT.

The chain uses TRBV12-3 or TRBV12-4 and TRBJ2-1, with 12 bases fitting TRBD2. CDR3 length: 14 residues. J gave up 9 bases and V 5 bases, and 5 bases lay outside the gene matches. DNA of the CDR3: TGTGCCAGCAGTGGACCGACTAGCGGGAGTGAGCAGTTCTTC. This gives the protein CASSGPTSGSEQFF.

The chain is built from TRBV18 and TRBJ2-7; TRBD1 agrees at 9 bases. CDR1 is KGHSH and CDR2 is LQKENI in the germline V gene. V lost 5 bases to trimming and J lost 6 bases; unmatched junction nucleotides: 8. CDR3 length: 14 residues. CDR3 in amino acids: CASSVHRGPVEQYF. DNA of the CDR3: TGTGCCAGCTCAGTACACAGGGGGCCCGTCGAGCAGTACTTC.

This clonotype showed up just a few times. This chain uses TRBV30 with TRBJ1-4, with a tentative D call TRBD1 (5 bases). The CDR3 totals 15 residues. Germline lookup yields CDR1 GTSNPN and CDR2 SVGIG (reference sequence). Trimming removed 3 bases from V and 5 bases from J, with 16 bases in between. CDR3 sequence: CAWRRTEGKNEKLFF. CDR3 in DNA: TGTGCCTGGAGAAGGACGGAGGGGAAGAATGAAAAACTGTTTTTT.

The V and J genes are TRBV29-1 and TRBJ1-3; TRBD1 agrees at 7 bases. The CDR3 covers 14 residues. Looked up from germline, CDR1 is SQVTM and CDR2 is ANQGSEA. With V trimmed by 3 bases and J by 4 bases, 6 bases remained unmatched. CDR3 region: CSVEWGTVGNTIYF. The CDR3 bases are TGCAGCGTTGAGTGGGGGACAGTCGGAAACACCATATATTTT.

This chain joins TRBV20-1 and TRBJ2-1, with 10 bases fitting TRBD2. CDR3 length: 16 amino acids. J gave up 6 bases and V 0 bases, and 8 bases lay outside the gene matches. Germline V gene data show CDR1 as DFQATT and CDR2 as SNEGSKA (reference sequence). The CDR3 DNA sequence: TGCAGTGCTAGAGATCCCACTAGCGGGATTTCCAATGAGCAGTTCTTC. Its protein is CSARDPTSGISNEQFF.

The V call is TRBV12-3 or TRBV12-4, the J call TRBJ2-2; D unclear. The CDR3 is 14 amino acids. Trimming shortened V by 3 bases and J by 8 bases, and 13 bases separated the two germline ends. In nucleotides, the CDR3 is TGTGCCAGCAGTTTGGGCCCGGGCGCGGGGGAGCTGTTTTTT. It codes for CASSLGPGAGELFF.

This clonotype was recorded many times. The chain uses TRBV5-1 and TRBJ2-1; 7 bases match TRBD2. This CDR3 has 15 residues. V lost 1 base, J lost 2 bases, and 3 bases stayed unmatched. Germline V gene data show CDR1 as SGHRS and CDR2 as YFSETQ. CDR3 in DNA: TGCGCCAGCAGCTTGTTAGGGACTACCTACAATGAGCAGTTCTTC. Translation: CASSLLGTTYNEQFF.

Many counts were recorded for this clonotype. This chain uses TRBV11-2 with TRBJ2-3, with a tentative D call TRBD1 (6 bases). CDR3 length: 15 amino acids. V lost 5 bases to trimming and J lost 0 bases, with 12 bases between them. Germline CDR1 and CDR2: SGHAT and FQNNGV. The chain's CDR3 is CASSPDRWSTDTQYF. CDR3 coding DNA: TGTGCCAGCAGCCCCGACAGGTGGAGCACAGATACGCAGTATTTT.